Sequencing of this T cell receptor (beta chain) was carried out in a study of STAT3 mutations in large granular lymphocyte leukemia. The wider study: Canonical activating STAT3 mutations were detected in roughly half of the longitudinally sequenced T-LGLL patients.

To note about this clone: Antigen: not known.

Notes on the study in general: In T-cell large granular lymphocyte leukemia, about half of patients showed multiple immunodominant subclonotypes. Clonal expansion was inferred from other time points because no sample existed at each clone's first appearance.

TCRdb's table, derived via immunoSEQ multiplex PCR, lists solely in-frame clones and lacks some. Of roughly 22,000 clones in the sample, approximately 94% were seen once. Germline lookup yields CDR1 MDHEN and CDR2 SYDVKM. V was pared by 6 bases and J by 4 bases, with 8 bases of the junction left unmatched. This CDR3 spans 15 amino acids. Specimen: peripheral blood mononuclear cells. The rearrangement joins TRBV28 to TRBJ2-1, with 8 nucleotides matching TRBD1. This clonotype was sampled from a man between 35 and 55 years old with T-cell large granular lymphocyte leukemia. Some clones in this sample may be carry-over from other donors' samples. CDR3 coding DNA: TGTGCCAGCAGCCACGACAGGGGAAGGTACAATGAGCAGTTCTTC. Its protein product is CASSHDRGRYNEQFF. The variable domain in full, with the rest retrieved from reference TRBV28 and TRBJ2-1, is DVKVTQSSRYLVKRTGEKVFLECVQDMDHENMFWYRQDPGLGLRLIYFSYDVKMKEKGDIPEGYSVSREKKERFSLILESASTNQTSMYLCASSHDRGRYNEQFFGPGTRLTVL.